Below are 21 T cell receptor beta chains sequenced from a single sample in a study of monozygotic twins with inflammatory bowel disease. TCRdb reprocessed the 5' RACE reads, keeping one entry per CDR3 protein, no DNA. This table holds more than 120,000 distinct CDR3 sequences. Material: blood. The receptors stem from a human donor with ulcerative colitis or Crohn's disease, or a healthy co-twin of an affected twin (not recorded which).

The genes are TRBV21-1 and TRBJ2-7; the TCRdb call, TRBD1, lacks DNA for checking. TRBV21-1 is shown as a pseudogene. This CDR3 region has 13 residues. This chain's CDR3 is CASSVGQAIEQYF.

The genes are TRBV6-2 or TRBV6-3 and TRBJ2-1; TCRdb calls TRBD1, which cannot be checked without DNA. In germline, CDR1 is MNHEY, CDR2 SVGEGT. CDR3 length: 17 amino acids. The CDR3 reads CASSPLARGYSYNEQFF.

The rearrangement uses TRBV5-1 and TRBJ2-7; TCRdb selects TRBD2, and the lack of DNA leaves this call unchecked. From germline, CDR1 is SGHRS and CDR2 YFSETQ. This CDR3 comprises 15 residues. The CDR3 sequence is CASSASSGDIHEQYF.

The V and J genes are TRBV5-6 and TRBJ2-3; TCRdb's D call of TRBD1 is untestable without DNA. CDR1 is SGHDT, CDR2 YYEEEE, per germline. The CDR3 loop spans 16 amino acids. CDR3 protein: CASNRDRGLALDTQYF.

The chain recombines TRBV3-1 with TRBJ2-7; TCRdb's D call of TRBD1 is untestable without DNA. CDR3 size: 14 residues. Per the germline V gene, CDR1 is LGHDT and CDR2 is YNNKEL (reference sequence). CDR3 amino acids: CASSHRSRATGVYF.

The gene calls are TRBV6-2 or TRBV6-3 and TRBJ1-6; checking the TCRdb D call of TRBD1 is not possible without DNA. Germline V CDR1 and CDR2: MNHEY, SVGEGT. This CDR3 is built from 14 residues. This CDR3 reads CASSNPQGYSPLHF.

V and J are TRBV6-5 and TRBJ1-6. Germline values: CDR1 MNHEY, CDR2 SVGAGI. This CDR3 contains 16 residues. The CDR3 region is CASSYQGSSYNSPLHF.

The rearrangement uses TRBV5-5 and TRBJ2-7; TCRdb names TRBD1, which stays unverified in the absence of DNA. CDR1 is SGHKS and CDR2 is YYEKEE in the germline V gene (reference sequence). The CDR3 has 16 residues. CDR3 sequence: CASSLELGTGSYEQYF.

The chain joins TRBV12-3 or TRBV12-4 to TRBJ2-7; the TCRdb D gene call, TRBD1, has no DNA to confirm it. The CDR3 is made up of 16 amino acids. CDR3 protein: CASSPRWGARSYEQYF.

This chain uses TRBV7-8 with TRBJ1-1; TCRdb outputs TRBD1, but without DNA this stays unchecked. Per the germline V gene, CDR1 is SGHVS and CDR2 is FQNEAQ. This CDR3 region has 16 residues. This chain's CDR3 is CASSFLRGPLNTEAFF.

V is TRBV5-4 and J is TRBJ2-5; the TRBD2 assignment by TCRdb is unverifiable without DNA. Looked up from germline, CDR1 is SGHNT and CDR2 is YYREEE (reference sequence). This CDR3 spans 15 amino acids. The CDR3 spells CASSSETASRETQYF.

The chain couples TRBV20-1 to TRBJ2-1; TCRdb's D call of TRBD2 is untestable without DNA. The CDR3 has 11 amino acids. CDR1 is DFQATT and CDR2 is SNEGSKA in the germline V gene (reference sequence). CDR3 in amino acids: CSPRGRYEQFF.

This chain connects TRBV20-1 to TRBJ1-5; the D call of TRBD1 rests on TCRdb alone, since no DNA is present to check it. The V gene's germline CDR1 is DFQATT and CDR2 SNEGSKA (reference sequence). The CDR3 has 17 amino acids. The CDR3 is CSARAGTVLSGNQPQHF.

The V call is TRBV5-1, the J call TRBJ2-7. CDR1 and CDR2 from the germline V gene are SGHRS and YFSETQ. The CDR3 is 16 residues long. The CDR3 sequence: CASSLSVLGSSYEQYF.

V gene TRBV4-2 combines with J gene TRBJ2-2. Per the germline V gene, CDR1 is LGHNA and CDR2 is YNFKEQ. This CDR3 is 12 amino acids long. This CDR3 is CASSQGDGELFF.

The CDR3 is CSAQPHSGPQETQYF. This chain uses TRBV29-1 with TRBJ2-5; TCRdb names TRBD2, which stays unverified in the absence of DNA. The CDR3 is made up of 15 amino acids. The germline CDR1 and CDR2 sequences are SQVTM and ANQGSEA.

Here the CDR3 reads CASSEFFMNIQYF. The gene calls are TRBV12-3 or TRBV12-4 and TRBJ2-4. The CDR3 consists of 13 residues.

The chain couples TRBV6-6 to TRBJ1-1; the D gene TCRdb calls, TRBD1, cannot be checked with no DNA. Germline CDR1 reads MNHNY; CDR2 reads SVGAGI (reference sequence). This CDR3 region has 14 residues. This chain's CDR3 is CASIDHPQRMQAFF.

The chain joins TRBV12-3 or TRBV12-4 to TRBJ1-2. The CDR3 runs to 16 residues. The CDR3 spells CASSLRSFGDNYGYTF.

The V gene is TRBV5-1, the J gene TRBJ2-5; TCRdb lists TRBD2, though no DNA is available to test this call. There are 13 residues in the CDR3. Per the germline V gene, CDR1 is SGHRS and CDR2 is YFSETQ. Here the CDR3 reads CASSLRGSETQYF. The full variable domain, in which reference TRBV5-1 and TRBJ2-5 provide the parts outside the CDR3, is KAGVTQTPRYLIKTRGQQVTLSCSPISGHRSVSWYQQTPGQGLQFLFEYFSETQRNKGNFPGRFSGRQFSNSRSEMNVSTLELGDSALYLCASSLRGSETQYFGPGTRLLVL.

The V call is TRBV4-1, the J call TRBJ2-5; TCRdb's D call, TRBD2, is unchecked because there is no DNA. Germline V lookup: CDR1 MGHRA, CDR2 YSYEKL. This CDR3 comprises 16 residues. CDR3 region: CASSQVGLAEEETQYF.